This T cell receptor (beta chain) was found in a study of cytomegalovirus exposure and HLA in healthy donors. General study points: Reportedly, TCR beta sequences accurately predicted HLA-A and HLA-B alleles in most subjects. In all likelihood, a cluster of highly shared sequence variants was a sequencing artifact.

The CDR3 extends over 14 amino acids. CDR1 SGHTS and CDR2 YDEGEE come from the germline V gene. V lost 2 bases to trimming and J lost 2 bases, with 8 bases between them. PCR primers comprised 60 Vbeta and 13 Jbeta primers. Data came from immunoSEQ multiplex PCR; TCRdb stores just in-frame clones and leaves some out. The data contain 99,000 or so clones, under 80% of them singletons. Comment on this clone: As yet, its antigen is unknown.

The chain links TRBV5-8 to TRBJ2-1, with D hard to call. The source material was PBMCs. The TCR sequence derives from a woman aged 40 to 49 in good health and CMV-seropositive. The CDR3, as DNA: TGTGCCAGCAGCTTCCAGTTGGCCTACAATGAGCAGTTCTTC. Its translation: CASSFQLAYNEQFF.